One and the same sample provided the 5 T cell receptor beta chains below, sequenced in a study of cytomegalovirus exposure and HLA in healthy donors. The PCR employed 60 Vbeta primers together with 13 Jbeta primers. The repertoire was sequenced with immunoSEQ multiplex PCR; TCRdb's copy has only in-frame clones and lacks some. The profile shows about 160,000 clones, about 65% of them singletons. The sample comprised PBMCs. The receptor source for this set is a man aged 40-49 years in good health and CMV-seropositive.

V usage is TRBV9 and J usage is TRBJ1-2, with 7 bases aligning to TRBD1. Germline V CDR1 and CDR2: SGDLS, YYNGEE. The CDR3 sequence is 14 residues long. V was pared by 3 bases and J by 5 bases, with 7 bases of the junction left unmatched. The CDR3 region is CASSGTDREYGYTF. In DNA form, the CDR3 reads TGTGCCAGCAGCGGCACCGACAGGGAGTATGGCTACACCTTC. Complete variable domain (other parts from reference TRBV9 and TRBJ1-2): DSGVTQTPKHLITATGQRVTLRCSPRSGDLSVYWYQQSLDQGLQFLIQYYNGEERAKGNILERFSAQQFPDLHSELNLSSLELGDSALYFCASSGTDREYGYTFGSGTRLTVV.

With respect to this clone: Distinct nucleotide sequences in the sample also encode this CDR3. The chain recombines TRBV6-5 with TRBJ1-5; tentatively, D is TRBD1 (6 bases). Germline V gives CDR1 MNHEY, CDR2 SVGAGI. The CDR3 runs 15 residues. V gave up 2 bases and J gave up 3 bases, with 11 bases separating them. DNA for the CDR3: TGTGCCAGCAGTTACAGTGGGGGCCCCAATCAGCCCCAGCATTTT. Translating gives CASSYSGGPNQPQHF.

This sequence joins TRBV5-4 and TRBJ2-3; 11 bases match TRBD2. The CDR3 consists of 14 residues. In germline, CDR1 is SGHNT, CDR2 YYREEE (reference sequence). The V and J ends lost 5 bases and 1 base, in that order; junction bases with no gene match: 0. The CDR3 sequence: CASRLAGGTDTQYF. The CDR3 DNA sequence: TGTGCCAGCAGACTAGCGGGGGGCACAGATACGCAGTATTTT.

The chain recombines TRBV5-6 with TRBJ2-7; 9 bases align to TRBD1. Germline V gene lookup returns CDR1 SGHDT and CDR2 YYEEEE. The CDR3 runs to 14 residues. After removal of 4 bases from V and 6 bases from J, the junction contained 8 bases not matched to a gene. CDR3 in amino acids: CASSPGTGKGEQYF. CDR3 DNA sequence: TGTGCCAGCAGCCCCGGGACAGGGAAAGGCGAGCAGTACTTC.

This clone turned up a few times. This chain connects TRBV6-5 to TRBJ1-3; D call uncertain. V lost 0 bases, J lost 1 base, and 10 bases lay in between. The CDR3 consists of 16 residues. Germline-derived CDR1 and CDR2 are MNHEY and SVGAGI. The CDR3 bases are TGTGCCAGCAGTTACTCACACCCTTCTTCTGGAAACACCATATATTTT. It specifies CASSYSHPSSGNTIYF.